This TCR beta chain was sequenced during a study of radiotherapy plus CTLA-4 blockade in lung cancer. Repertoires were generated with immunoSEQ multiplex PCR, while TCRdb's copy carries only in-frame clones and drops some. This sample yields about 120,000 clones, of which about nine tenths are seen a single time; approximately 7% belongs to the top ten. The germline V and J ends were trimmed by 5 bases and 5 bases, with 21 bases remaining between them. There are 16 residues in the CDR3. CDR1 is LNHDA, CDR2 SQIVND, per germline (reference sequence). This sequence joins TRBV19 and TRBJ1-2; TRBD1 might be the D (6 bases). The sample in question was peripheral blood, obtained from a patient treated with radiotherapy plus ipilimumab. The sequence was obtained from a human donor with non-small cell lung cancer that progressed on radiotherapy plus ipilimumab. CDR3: CASSGGLGQSGYGYTF. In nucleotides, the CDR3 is TGTGCCAGTAGTGGGGGTTTGGGACAAAGTGGTTATGGCTACACCTTC.